This TCR beta chain emerged from a study of shared clonotypes between healthy human individuals. Assay used: immunoSEQ multiplex PCR; TCRdb lists only in-frame clones, some missing. The table shows some 2.3 million clones, with 85% to 95% occurring only once. Study-wide findings and caveats: Tissues were not sampled, only blood, and their repertoires likely differ. Sorted-subset sequencing, rarefaction showed, was incomplete despite large depth. Generally, estimated richness proved larger in naive subsets than it did in memory subsets. Non-shared clonotypes were found to have lower generation probabilities than the clonotypes that were shared by all four of the sorted-subset donors.

Turning to this clone: Antigen specificity is unknown. The sample carries other DNA sequences with the same CDR3.

CDR3 length equals 15 residues. With 5 bases clipped from V and 1 base from J, the junction kept 1 base outside the gene matches. The germline V gene encodes CDR1 SEHNR and CDR2 FQNEAQ (reference sequence). This receptor was identified in a man younger than 30 in good health. Some clones in this sample may be carry-over from other donors' samples. The V gene is TRBV7-9, the J gene TRBJ2-3, with 12 bases fitting TRBD2. Sample: naive CD4+ T cells from PBMCs. As for subset: CD45RA+ positively selected. CDR3 in amino acids: CASSPSGRGTDTQYF. CDR3 nucleotide sequence: TGTGCCAGCAGCCCTAGCGGGAGGGGCACAGATACGCAGTATTTT. Full variable domain (rest looked up from reference TRBV7-9 and TRBJ2-3): DTGVSQNPRHKITKRGQNVTFRCDPISEHNRLYWYRQTLGQGPEFLTYFQNEAQLEKSRLLSDRFSAERPKGSFSTLEIQRTEQGDSAMYLCASSPSGRGTDTQYFGPGTRLTVL.